The 20 T cell receptor beta chains reported below all come from one sample, sequenced in a study of circulating and synovial CD4+ cells in juvenile arthritis. Measured with immunoSEQ multiplex PCR; TCRdb has only the in-frame clones, and not every one. This table has about 33,000 clones, about 95% appearing once. The sample consisted of CD4+ T cells from blood. These receptors were taken from a human donor with juvenile idiopathic arthritis.

This clone was seen a single time. The chain couples TRBV5-5 to TRBJ2-7; D is possibly TRBD1 (6 bases). CDR1 is SGHKS and CDR2 is YYEKEE in the germline V gene (reference sequence). Trimming took 3 bases from V and 3 from J, leaving 19 bases between them. CDR3 length: 16 amino acids. DNA of the CDR3: TGTGCCAGCAGCTCAACTACAGGGACGGATTACTACGAGCAGTACTTC. Translated: CASSSTTGTDYYEQYF.

This chain uses TRBV10-3 with TRBJ2-7, with D tentatively TRBD2 (5 bases). This CDR3 contains 12 residues. Germline V gene data show CDR1 as ENHRY and CDR2 as SYGVKD. V was pared by 7 bases and J by 8 bases, with 15 bases between. The CDR3 bases are TGTGCCATCAACGGAGGAGACGGGCAGCAGTACTTC. Its translation is CAINGGDGQQYF.

This clone was found once. The V gene is TRBV5-4, the J gene TRBJ2-3; D possibly corresponds to TRBD1 (5 bases). The CDR3 loop spans 15 amino acids. Germline loops: CDR1 SGHNT, CDR2 YYREEE (reference sequence). V was shortened by 4 bases and J by 6 bases, with 18 bases between the two germline ends. The CDR3 DNA is TGTGCCAGCAGCGCGTGGGCCGACAGAAGCGATACGCAGTATTTT. Protein: CASSAWADRSDTQYF.

Comments on this clone: The junction does not match germline at one end; this may be a read error. The V and J genes are TRBV7-2 and TRBJ1-1; TRBD1 matches 7 bases. Germline loops: CDR1 SGHTA, CDR2 FQGNSA. This CDR3 comprises 13 residues. The CDR3 region is CASSLWDSPVGGF. CDR3 in DNA: TGTGCCAGCAGCCTATGGGACAGCCCCGTAGGGGGGTTT.

The rearrangement uses TRBV6-1 and TRBJ2-2, with 8 positions matching TRBD1. The CDR3 extends over 15 amino acids. Germline V lookup: CDR1 MNHNS, CDR2 SASEGT. Losses at the gene ends were 5 bases for V and 1 base for J; bases not matched to a gene: 3. For the CDR3, the DNA is TGTGCCAGCAGTAGGGGGACAGGGAACACCGGGGAGCTGTTTTTT. It specifies CASSRGTGNTGELFF.

The rearrangement links TRBV25-1 to TRBJ2-7; 8 bases agree with TRBD2. The last part of the DNA fits TRBJ2-1 better; the J call may be wrong. The CDR3 totals 12 residues. The germline gives CDR1 MGHDK, CDR2 SYGVNS. The CDR3 region has the DNA TGTGCCACCCGACTAGCGTACAATGAGCAGTTCTTC. This codes for CATRLAYNEQFF.

The chain joins TRBV6-1 to TRBJ2-2; D may be TRBD1 (6 bases). The CDR3 is made up of 17 amino acids. Trimming pared 3 bases from V and 3 bases from J, leaving 17 bases between. Per germline, CDR1 MNHNS and CDR2 SASEGT. CDR3 protein: CASSETRDTTDTGELFF. DNA of the CDR3: TGTGCCAGCAGTGAGACCAGGGACACCACGGACACCGGGGAGCTGTTTTTT.

This rearrangement joins TRBV4-2 to TRBJ2-7; no firm D call. The CDR3 has 15 amino acids. CDR1 is LGHNA, CDR2 YNFKEQ, per germline. The V gene lost 0 bases and the J gene lost 0 bases, with 9 bases spanning the gap. In nucleotides, the CDR3 is TGTGCCAGCAGCCAAGATCCCATGTCCTCCTACGAGCAGTACTTC. It encodes CASSQDPMSSYEQYF.

The chain is built from TRBV6-5 and TRBJ1-1; unclear D gene. V lost 7 bases and J 1 base, leaving 13 bases between the germline ends. The germline V gene has CDR1 MNHEY and CDR2 SVGAGI. There are 14 residues in the CDR3. This CDR3 is CASTPPSGNTEAFF. For the CDR3, the DNA is TGTGCCAGCACCCCTCCCAGCGGGAACACTGAAGCTTTCTTT.

The V gene is TRBV14, the J gene TRBJ2-5, with a weak D call TRBD1 (6 bases). This CDR3 contains 15 residues. Trimming pared 2 bases from V and 4 bases from J, leaving 14 bases between. Germline CDR1 and CDR2: SGHDN and FVKESK. CDR3 DNA sequence: TGTGCCAGCAGCCAATTTTCGGCAGGGGCAGAGACCCAGTACTTC. This translates into CASSQFSAGAETQYF.

This chain links TRBV10-3 with TRBJ2-5; D perhaps matches TRBD1 (5 bases). V was pared by 3 bases and J by 4 bases, with 12 bases between. The CDR3 loop spans 14 amino acids. Per germline, CDR1 ENHRY and CDR2 SYGVKD. The CDR3 region has the DNA TGTGCCATCAGTGATTTAAGGGGTAGAGAGACCCAGTACTTC. Protein product: CAISDLRGRETQYF.

The V gene is TRBV5-1, the J gene TRBJ2-3; maybe TRBD1 (5 bases). There are 13 residues in the CDR3. Trimming cost V 7 bases and J 4 bases, with 13 bases left between them. Looked up from germline, CDR1 is SGHRS and CDR2 is YFSETQ. The CDR3 loop reads CASCEQGSDTQYF. The CDR3 DNA reads as TGCGCCAGCTGCGAGCAGGGTTCAGATACGCAGTATTTT.

This clone was counted once. The CDR3 bases are TGTGCCAGCAGTTACCAACAACCGGGGACGCAGTATTTT. Encoded protein: CASSYQQPGTQYF. The chain recombines TRBV6-5 with TRBJ2-3; a weak D match, TRBD2 (5 bases). The CDR3 is made up of 13 amino acids. Germline-derived CDR1 and CDR2 are MNHEY and SVGAGI. V lost 2 bases to trimming and J lost 9 bases, with 12 bases between them.

The chain is built from TRBV4-2 and TRBJ2-3; 11 bases map to TRBD2. The V gene's germline CDR1 is LGHNA and CDR2 YNFKEQ. This CDR3 contains 18 residues. Germline trimming cut 1 base from V and 2 bases from J; bases unmatched to any gene: 8. DNA of the CDR3: TGTGCCAGCAGCCAAGCTCTAACTAGCGGGGGATCCACAGATACGCAGTATTTT. It specifies CASSQALTSGGSTDTQYF.

The chain carries TRBV11-2 and TRBJ1-4, with unresolved D. V gave up 3 bases and J gave up 4 bases, with 12 bases separating them. Germline V gene sequence: CDR1 SGHAT, CDR2 FQNNGV. The CDR3 totals 15 residues. CDR3 sequence (DNA): TGTGCCAGCAGCTTTTCAGGACTCCTTAATGAAAAACTGTTTTTT. This codes for CASSFSGLLNEKLFF.

The chain couples TRBV7-3 to TRBJ2-6, with a possible D match to TRBD2 (5 bases). Trimming took 2 bases from V and 1 from J, leaving 12 bases between them. The CDR3 is 17 residues long. CDR1 SGHTA and CDR2 FQGTGA come from the germline V gene. CDR3 sequence: CASSLVSSSSGANVLTF. In DNA, the CDR3 is TGTGCCAGCAGCTTAGTCTCTAGCTCGTCTGGGGCCAACGTCCTGACTTTC.

The J gene is TRBJ2-2, the V gene TRBV6-5; weak D call: TRBD2 (7 bases). This CDR3 is 15 amino acids long. Germline V CDR1 and CDR2: MNHEY, SVGAGI. V lost 6 bases and J 2 bases, leaving 13 bases between the germline ends. Written as DNA, the CDR3 is TGTGCCAGCAGAAGGGGGGGTACAAACACCGGGGAGCTGTTTTTT. Protein: CASRRGGTNTGELFF.

V is TRBV6-5 and J is TRBJ2-3, with D possibly being TRBD1 (6 bases). Germline CDR1 reads MNHEY; CDR2 reads SVGAGI. The CDR3 totals 13 residues. Between the trimmed V and J ends, which lost 8 bases and 4 bases, there was a span of 13 bases. The CDR3: CASRGRGSDTQYF. In DNA, the CDR3 is TGTGCCAGCCGGGGCAGGGGATCAGATACGCAGTATTTT.

As DNA, the CDR3 is TGTGCCAGCAGTTTAAGTGGGCAGTTCTATGGCTACACCTTC. It encodes CASSLSGQFYGYTF. The chain carries TRBV28 and TRBJ1-2, with unresolved D. This CDR3 contains 14 residues. The V end was cut by 2 bases, the J end by 4 bases, with 11 bases between. Germline V CDR1 and CDR2: MDHEN, SYDVKM.

The V and J genes are TRBV28 and TRBJ1-2; TRBD1 is a possible D gene (5 bases). The V gene's germline CDR1 is MDHEN and CDR2 SYDVKM. V lost 1 base and J lost 1, with 7 bases in between. CDR3 length: 14 amino acids. The CDR3 DNA sequence: TGTGCCAGCAGTTTATCACAGGTTAACTATGGCTACACCTTC. Amino acids: CASSLSQVNYGYTF.